One sample yielded the 24 T cell receptor beta chains listed below, sequenced in a study of identical twins. TCRdb used MiXCR to reprocess the 5' RACE reads, holding one entry per CDR3 protein. This sample has a few hundred thousand distinct CDR3 sequences, with 9.5% to 10% found just once. The sample also formed part of further work on yellow fever vaccine responses in identical twins.

The sample taken for sequencing was PBMCs. Source of these receptors: a woman under 30 in good health.

This clonotype was observed a few times. The V gene is TRBV7-9, the J gene TRBJ2-3; perhaps TRBD1 as D (5 bases). Germline CDR1 reads SEHNR; CDR2 reads FQNEAQ (reference sequence). This CDR3 comprises 14 residues. The V and J ends lost 2 bases and 4 bases respectively, with 10 bases between them. This CDR3 reads CASSLRAGPDTQYF. CDR3 coding DNA: TGTGCCAGCAGCTTAAGGGCAGGGCCAGATACGCAGTATTTT.

The chain uses TRBV10-3 and TRBJ1-1; unclear D gene. Germline values: CDR1 ENHRY, CDR2 SYGVKD. V was cut by 5 bases and J by 0 bases, with 7 bases left in between. The CDR3 totals 13 residues. The CDR3 here is CAISIQLNTEAFF. CDR3 bases: TGTGCCATCAGTATCCAGCTGAACACTGAAGCTTTCTTT.

This clonotype was counted ten times or more. The chain couples TRBV5-1 to TRBJ2-2; D uncertain. Germline CDR1 SGHRS, CDR2 YFSETQ. V was clipped by 4 bases and J by 6 bases, with 10 bases between them. The CDR3 runs to 13 residues. The CDR3 DNA is TGCGCCAGCAGCGGGAAGGGTCCCGGGGAGCTGTTTTTT. Its protein is CASSGKGPGELFF.

This rearrangement joins TRBV10-3 to TRBJ2-3; 13 bases line up with TRBD2. The germline V gene has CDR1 ENHRY and CDR2 SYGVKD. The CDR3 is 17 residues long. The V segment lost 3 bases and the J segment 5 bases; nucleotides outside the gene matches: 8. The CDR3 DNA reads as TGTGCCATCAGTGACCCGGGACTAGCGGGAAGTCGAGATACGCAGTATTTT. It translates to CAISDPGLAGSRDTQYF.

This clonotype came up a few times. The V call is TRBV12-5, the J call TRBJ2-2; TRBD2 might be the D (6 bases). This CDR3 is 15 amino acids long. Germline CDR1 LGHNT, CDR2 FRNRAP. V lost 0 bases to trimming and J lost 6 bases, with 11 bases between them. This CDR3 is CASGLVLERAGELFF. DNA of the CDR3: TGTGCTAGTGGTTTGGTACTGGAGCGGGCCGGGGAGCTGTTTTTT.

This clonotype was counted many times. V usage is TRBV7-9 and J usage is TRBJ2-3, with D perhaps TRBD1 (6 bases). The germline V gene has CDR1 SEHNR and CDR2 FQNEAQ (reference sequence). V shed 5 bases and J shed 4 bases, with 16 bases lying between them. CDR3 length: 15 amino acids. Here the CDR3 DNA reads TGTGCCAGCAGCAGGGGGATGGACGTCGCAGATACGCAGTATTTT. Translated, it gives CASSRGMDVADTQYF.

This clonotype was seen at least ten times. The gene calls are TRBV20-1 and TRBJ2-3; tentatively, D is TRBD1 (5 bases). Trimming took off 5 bases at V and 5 bases at J, with 17 bases between the two ends. Germline loops: CDR1 DFQATT, CDR2 SNEGSKA (reference sequence). This CDR3 has 14 amino acids. CDR3 residues: CSASDSGIGDTQYF. The CDR3 DNA reads as TGCAGTGCTTCAGACAGTGGGATAGGAGATACGCAGTATTTT.

The rearrangement uses TRBV3-1 and TRBJ2-7; D may correspond to TRBD1 or TRBD2 (5 bases each). CDR1 and CDR2 from the germline V gene are LGHDT and YNNKEL (reference sequence). V shed 1 base and J shed 5 bases, with 18 bases lying between them. The CDR3 consists of 16 residues. The CDR3 DNA sequence: TGTGCCAGCAGCCAAGTCACCGGGGCAGGGAGTAACGAGCAGTACTTC. It specifies CASSQVTGAGSNEQYF.

V is TRBV19 and J is TRBJ1-1; D not certain. This CDR3 has 13 residues. Trimming stripped 7 bases from V and 0 bases from J, with 9 bases between. In germline, CDR1 is LNHDA, CDR2 SQIVND (reference sequence). As DNA, the CDR3 is TGTGCCAGTAAGGATCATCTGAACACTGAAGCTTTCTTT. Its translation: CASKDHLNTEAFF.

V gene TRBV20-1 combines with J gene TRBJ1-1; 10 positions match TRBD1. J gave up 0 bases and V 5 bases, and 6 bases lay outside the gene matches. The CDR3 contains 15 residues. Germline V gene data show CDR1 as DFQATT and CDR2 as SNEGSKA (reference sequence). The CDR3 protein is CSAGRQGAMNTEAFF. The CDR3 bases are TGCAGTGCTGGGAGACAGGGGGCGATGAACACTGAAGCTTTCTTT.

There are a few counts of this clonotype. The V gene is TRBV7-8, the J gene TRBJ2-1, with 10 bases matching TRBD2. The CDR3 consists of 17 residues. V lost 4 bases to trimming and J lost 7 bases; unmatched junction nucleotides: 13. CDR1 and CDR2 from the germline V gene are SGHVS and FQNEAQ. CDR3 sequence reads: CASSSSLSGGARNEQFF. As DNA, the CDR3 is TGTGCCAGCAGCTCCTCCCTCAGCGGGGGGGCCAGGAATGAGCAGTTCTTC.

The sample holds many counts of this clonotype. This chain joins TRBV12-3 or TRBV12-4 and TRBJ2-4; D is unclear. CDR3 length: 12 residues. Trimming left V 6 bases short and J 3 bases short, with 6 bases between. Written as DNA, the CDR3 is TGTGCCAGCAGCCGTAACAAAAACATTCAGTACTTC. Encoded protein: CASSRNKNIQYF.

The chain joins TRBV29-1 to TRBJ2-5; 10 bases agree with TRBD2. Germline values: CDR1 SQVTM, CDR2 ANQGSEA. The CDR3 runs to 18 residues. V was pared by 0 bases and J by 5 bases, with 15 bases of the junction left unmatched. CDR3 DNA sequence: TGCAGCGTTGAAGACCGGGTGTGGACTAGCGGTCTAGGGGAGACCCAGTACTTC. It is translated as CSVEDRVWTSGLGETQYF.

The sample holds many counts of this clonotype. This chain joins TRBV6-5 and TRBJ2-7, with 12 bases that match TRBD2. The CDR3 consists of 17 residues. Per the germline V gene, CDR1 is MNHEY and CDR2 is SVGAGI. Trimming at V came to 2 bases and at J to 1 base, leaving 6 bases not matched to a gene. CDR3 DNA sequence: TGTGCCAGCAGTTACGCGCTACTAGCGGGAGGATCCTACGAGCAGTACTTC. The encoded protein is CASSYALLAGGSYEQYF.

With regard to this clonotype: With a much larger clone just one base away, this may be a read error. V usage is TRBV29-1 and J usage is TRBJ2-1; D unclear. The CDR3 runs to 18 residues. V lost 1 base, J lost 0 bases, and 19 bases lay in between. CDR1 SQVTM and CDR2 ANQGSEA come from the germline V gene. The chain's CDR3 is CSVEGWVGPGGSYNEQFF. The CDR3 DNA reads as TGCAGCGTTGAAGGCTGGGTTGGGCCTGGCGGCTCCTACAATGAGCAGTTCTTC.

This chain links TRBV7-2 with TRBJ2-1; 7 nucleotides align to TRBD2. The J segment lost 5 bases and the V segment lost 4 bases, leaving 11 bases of the junction unmatched. The CDR3 extends over 16 amino acids. CDR1 and CDR2 from the germline V gene are SGHTA and FQGNSA. DNA of the CDR3: TGTGCCAGCAGCTCAAGGCCTCTAGCGGCCAACAATGAGCAGTTCTTC. This codes for CASSSRPLAANNEQFF.

This clonotype was picked up a small number of times. The V gene is TRBV2, the J gene TRBJ2-1; 12 bases map to TRBD2. CDR3 length: 16 residues. V lost 2 bases and J lost 10; bases outside the gene matches: 9. Germline V gene lookup returns CDR1 SNHLY and CDR2 FYNNEI. CDR3 nucleotide sequence: TGTGCCAGCAGTGAATACCCTAGCGGGGGGGCCGGGGAGCAGTTCTTC. It translates to CASSEYPSGGAGEQFF.

The table lists this clonotype with a few counts. This chain links TRBV7-2 with TRBJ2-1, with 11 positions matching TRBD2. With V trimmed by 5 bases and J by 4 bases, 7 bases remained unmatched. This CDR3 region has 16 residues. Germline lookup yields CDR1 SGHTA and CDR2 FQGNSA. This CDR3 is CASSLRGTSGYNEQFF. CDR3 nucleotides: TGTGCCAGCAGCCTTAGGGGGACTAGCGGTTACAATGAGCAGTTCTTC. Full variable domain (missing parts from reference TRBV7-2 and TRBJ2-1): GAGVSQSPSNKVTEKGKDVELRCDPISGHTALYWYRQSLGQGLEFLIYFQGNSAPDKSGLPSDRFSAERTGGSVSTLTIQRTQQEDSAVYLCASSLRGTSGYNEQFFGPGTRLTVL.

This clonotype was counted only a few times. The V gene is TRBV3-1, the J gene TRBJ2-2, with D unresolved. CDR1 and CDR2 (germline): LGHDT, YNNKEL (reference sequence). This CDR3 region has 14 residues. The ends were cut back, 5 bases at V and 2 bases at J, with 9 bases in the middle. DNA for the CDR3: TGTGCCAGCAGCTCACGAAAAAACACCGGGGAGCTGTTTTTT. Its translation: CASSSRKNTGELFF.

This clonotype was seen a handful of times. The CDR3 DNA reads as TGTGCCAGCAGCGTAACTAGCGGACCCCAAGAGACCCAGTACTTC. Encoded protein: CASSVTSGPQETQYF. The chain uses TRBV9 and TRBJ2-5; 8 bases agree with TRBD2. CDR3 size: 15 residues. Looked up from germline, CDR1 is SGDLS and CDR2 is YYNGEE. Trimming removed 1 base from V and 1 base from J; junction bases left unmatched: 3.

This chain joins TRBV7-9 and TRBJ2-7; D remains unclear. CDR1 and CDR2 from the germline V gene are SEHNR and FQNEAQ (reference sequence). CDR3 size: 12 residues. Deletions cut 5 bases from V and 3 bases from J, with 8 bases between. The DNA of the CDR3 is TGTGCCAGCAGCCCGTCTTACTACGAGCAGTACTTC. It is translated as CASSPSYYEQYF.

The sample holds many counts of this clonotype. J is TRBJ2-1 and V is TRBV5-6; possibly TRBD1 or TRBD2 for D (5 bases each). This CDR3 spans 16 amino acids. V was trimmed by 4 bases and J by 3 bases, leaving 17 bases between them. The germline V gene encodes CDR1 SGHDT and CDR2 YYEEEE. This CDR3 is CASSKTGTDHYNEQFF. Written as DNA, the CDR3 is TGTGCCAGCAGCAAAACCGGGACGGACCACTACAATGAGCAGTTCTTC. Full variable domain (remainder filled in from reference TRBV5-6 and TRBJ2-1): DAGVTQSPTHLIKTRGQQVTLRCSPKSGHDTVSWYQQALGQGPQFIFQYYEEEERQRGNFPDRFSGHQFPNYSSELNVNALLLGDSALYLCASSKTGTDHYNEQFFGPGTRLTVL.

In the case of this clonotype: The germline gene is not matched at one end of the junction; a read error may be the cause. V is TRBV7-7 and J is TRBJ1-6; D possibly corresponds to TRBD1 (5 bases). The CDR3 spans 13 residues. The germline gives CDR1 SSHAT, CDR2 FNYEAQ (reference sequence). The CDR3 loop is CASSLGTNSPLHF. The CDR3 DNA follows: TGTGCTAGCAGCTTAGGGACCAATTCACCCCTCCACTTT.

This sequence joins TRBV6-2 or TRBV6-3 and TRBJ2-1; TRBD2 might be the D (5 bases). Germline values: CDR1 MNHEY, CDR2 SVGEGT. The germline V and J ends were trimmed by 6 bases and 1 base, with 13 bases remaining between them. The CDR3 length is 15 residues. The CDR3 nucleotides are TGTGCCAGCAGGCCCCCCGGCGGGTCCTACAATGAGCAGTTCTTC. Protein: CASRPPGGSYNEQFF.